These 23 T cell receptor beta chains originate from one sample sequenced in a study of blood T cell repertoires in COVID-19. Only in-frame clones appear in the TCRdb table, and some are missing; sequencing was by immunoSEQ multiplex PCR. The sample lists around 230,000 clones; around 85% were seen once. The sequencing input was peripheral blood. The origin of the receptors is a woman older than 75 with acute or convalescent COVID-19.

The V call is TRBV7-2, the J call TRBJ1-4; D possibly corresponds to TRBD1 (6 bases). With 5 bases removed from V and 0 bases from J, the gap between germline ends came to 19 bases. The CDR3 covers 18 residues. The V gene's germline CDR1 is SGHTA and CDR2 FQGNSA. For the CDR3, the DNA is TGTGCCAGCAGCCCGAAGGGGGGGACGATTGCAACTAATGAAAAACTGTTTTTT. It encodes CASSPKGGTIATNEKLFF.

V gene TRBV15 combines with J gene TRBJ1-2; no clear D. The CDR3 loop spans 14 amino acids. Germline CDR1 and CDR2: LNHNV and YYDKDF (reference sequence). Trimming stripped 0 bases from V and 8 bases from J, with 13 bases between. CDR3 sequence reads: CATSRDLGGGGYTF. The DNA for the CDR3 is TGTGCCACCAGCAGAGATCTTGGAGGAGGGGGCTACACCTTC.

V and J are TRBV2 and TRBJ2-2; TRBD1 aligns across 9 bases. The length of the CDR3 is 15 residues. J lost 3 bases, V lost 4 bases, and 3 bases had no gene match. Germline V gives CDR1 SNHLY, CDR2 FYNNEI. This CDR3 is CASSVGTGYTGELFF. The CDR3 nucleotides are TGTGCCAGCAGTGTCGGGACAGGGTACACCGGGGAGCTGTTTTTT.

The chain uses TRBV3-1 (or the pseudogene TRBV3-2) and TRBJ1-3; D is possibly TRBD1 (5 bases). Germline V CDR1 and CDR2: LGHDT, YNNKEL (reference sequence). V lost 4 bases, J lost 0 bases, and 10 bases lay in between. The CDR3 is 15 residues long. CDR3 nucleotides: TGTGCCAGCAGCCTTCACGACAGCTCTGGAAACACCATATATTTT. Encoded protein: CASSLHDSSGNTIYF.

This chain connects TRBV20-1 to TRBJ1-2; TRBD1 matches at 8 bases. CDR1 is DFQATT and CDR2 is SNEGSKA in the germline V gene (reference sequence). The CDR3 is 11 residues long. In DNA, the CDR3 is TGCATCAGCCAGGGGGCTGGAGGCTACACCTTC. Protein product: CISQGAGGYTF.

The CDR3 loop is CASSNDNYYGYTF. DNA of the CDR3: TGTGCCAGCAGTAACGACAATTACTATGGCTACACCTTC. V usage is TRBV14 and J usage is TRBJ1-2; D not resolved. The V gene lost 6 bases and the J gene lost 3 bases, with 11 bases spanning the gap. The CDR3 totals 13 residues. Germline V gene sequence: CDR1 SGHDN, CDR2 FVKESK. Looking up the rest from reference TRBV14 and TRBJ1-2 gives the full variable domain: EAGVTQFPSHSVIEKGQTVTLRCDPISGHDNLYWYRRVMGKEIKFLLHFVKESKQDESGMPNNRFLAERTGGTYSTLKVQPAELEDSGVYFCASSNDNYYGYTFGSGTRLTVV.

The V call is TRBV11-1, the J call TRBJ2-3; D may be TRBD2 (6 bases). The CDR3 loop spans 16 amino acids. V was clipped by 5 bases and J by 0 bases, with 15 bases between them. CDR1 is SGHAT, CDR2 FQDESV, per germline (reference sequence). The CDR3 nucleotides are TGTGCCAGCAGCCGCAGCCTTAGCGGAAGCACAGATACGCAGTATTTT. It encodes CASSRSLSGSTDTQYF.

This sequence joins TRBV29-1 and TRBJ2-5, with D maybe TRBD1 (5 bases). The CDR3 contains 14 residues. CDR1 and CDR2 from the germline V gene are SQVTM and ANQGSEA. Trimming removed 4 bases at V and 2 bases at J, with 14 bases between. The CDR3 region is CSVVAQDTQETQYF. Written as DNA, the CDR3 is TGCAGCGTTGTGGCCCAGGACACACAAGAGACCCAGTACTTC.

Regarding this clone: The junction does not match germline at one end; this may be a read error. The chain recombines TRBV7-3 with TRBJ2-5; possibly TRBD2 for D (6 bases). The CDR3 is 12 amino acids. Germline loops: CDR1 SGHTA, CDR2 FQGTGA. The CDR3 DNA reads TGTGCCAGCAGCCAGGACGGGGGAAAAAGGCACTTC. It is translated as CASSQDGGKRHF.

The chain is built from TRBV5-4 and TRBJ2-5, with 9 nucleotides matching TRBD2. Germline CDR1 is SGHNT and CDR2 is YYREEE (reference sequence). The V and J ends lost 4 bases and 4 bases, in that order; junction bases with no gene match: 11. The CDR3 has 16 residues. The CDR3 nucleotides read TGTGCCAGCAGCCGCGGGGCTAGCGGGGTAATAGAGACCCAGTACTTC. Amino acids: CASSRGASGVIETQYF.

A remark on this clone: Within the sample, other DNA sequences also encode this same CDR3. The chain combines TRBV18 with TRBJ1-1, with D perhaps TRBD1 (5 bases). The V gene's germline CDR1 is KGHSH and CDR2 LQKENI. The length of the CDR3 is 13 residues. V was shortened by 4 bases and J by 1 base, with 7 bases between the two germline ends. The CDR3 DNA reads as TGTGCCAGCTCACGCGACAGGAACACTGAAGCTTTCTTT. As protein: CASSRDRNTEAFF.

This clone was seen more than once but under ten times. V and J are TRBV6-1 and TRBJ1-6, with 9 bases fitting TRBD1. The CDR3 totals 15 residues. J was trimmed by 10 bases and V by 2 bases; bases with no gene match: 6. The V gene's germline CDR1 is MNHNS and CDR2 SASEGT. DNA of the CDR3: TGTGCCAGCAGTGAATCGGGACAGGGAAGGTCACCCCTCCACTTT. This translates into CASSESGQGRSPLHF.

V and J are TRBV5-6 and TRBJ2-1; 8 nucleotides line up with TRBD1. Germline values: CDR1 SGHDT, CDR2 YYEEEE. CDR3 length: 15 amino acids. V shed 2 bases, J shed 9 bases, and the junction held 10 bases outside the gene matches. CDR3 bases: TGTGCCAGCAGCTTCGGACAGGGCATAGGTATTGAGCAGTTCTTC. Protein: CASSFGQGIGIEQFF.

Here the CDR3 reads CASSLEQGAPDGANVLTF. CDR3 nucleotide sequence: TGTGCCAGCAGCTTGGAACAGGGGGCGCCTGATGGGGCCAACGTCCTGACTTTC. The V and J genes are TRBV5-6 and TRBJ2-6; 9 positions agree with TRBD1. The V gene end was trimmed by 0 bases and the J gene end by 3 bases; junction bases not matched to a gene: 7. Germline CDR1 reads SGHDT; CDR2 reads YYEEEE. The CDR3 runs 18 residues.

The V gene is TRBV19, the J gene TRBJ2-1; possible D gene TRBD2, 6 bases. V was clipped by 4 bases and J by 4 bases, with 20 bases between them. This CDR3 region has 17 residues. The germline gives CDR1 LNHDA, CDR2 SQIVND (reference sequence). This CDR3 is CASSTRIAADRYNEQFF. The CDR3 bases are TGTGCCAGTAGTACCCGAATAGCGGCAGACCGGTACAATGAGCAGTTCTTC.

The chain uses TRBV28 and TRBJ1-3, with D possibly being TRBD1 (6 bases). Trimming cost V 6 bases and J 1 base, with 19 bases left between them. The CDR3 runs 17 residues. The V gene's germline CDR1 is MDHEN and CDR2 SYDVKM. The CDR3 nucleotides are TGTGCCAGCAGCCTCGGGACATCCCGAATGTCTGGAAACACCATATATTTT. Encoded protein: CASSLGTSRMSGNTIYF.

This chain uses TRBV30 with TRBJ2-5, with D hard to call. V was pared by 3 bases and J by 1 base, with 12 bases between. CDR3 size: 14 residues. From germline, CDR1 is GTSNPN and CDR2 SVGIG (reference sequence). The CDR3 coding sequence is TGTGCCTGGAGATTCCGAGGAGTCCAAGAGACCCAGTACTTC. Its translation: CAWRFRGVQETQYF.

The V gene is TRBV3-1 (or the pseudogene TRBV3-2), the J gene TRBJ2-7; TRBD2 agrees at 7 bases. Germline V lookup: CDR1 LGHDT, CDR2 YNNKEL (reference sequence). This CDR3 has 12 residues. The V segment lost 5 bases and the J segment 4 bases; nucleotides outside the gene matches: 2. CDR3 coding DNA: TGTGCCAGCAGCTCGGGACTATACGAGCAGTACTTC. Translation gives CASSSGLYEQYF.

The V gene is TRBV5-1, the J gene TRBJ2-3; possible D gene TRBD2, 5 bases. Trimming left V 4 bases short and J 2 bases short, with 11 bases between. The CDR3 covers 14 residues. Germline CDR1 SGHRS, CDR2 YFSETQ. The CDR3 is CASSLGSPTDTQYF. CDR3 DNA: TGCGCCAGCAGCCTGGGGAGTCCCACAGATACGCAGTATTTT.

The chain combines TRBV2 with TRBJ1-5; D is unclear. V was trimmed by 5 bases and J by 3 bases, leaving 11 bases between them. The CDR3 has 14 amino acids. Germline V CDR1 and CDR2: SNHLY, FYNNEI. The chain's CDR3 is CASSRESVNQPQHF. The DNA for the CDR3 is TGTGCCAGCAGTAGGGAGTCAGTCAATCAGCCCCAGCATTTT.

This chain links TRBV7-2 with TRBJ1-1; no clear D. This CDR3 is built from 14 residues. Trimming took off 5 bases at V and 1 base at J, with 11 bases between the two ends. Germline CDR1 and CDR2: SGHTA and FQGNSA. Written as DNA, the CDR3 is TGTGCCAGCAGCCCCCAAACCGGGAACACTGAAGCTTTCTTT. It encodes CASSPQTGNTEAFF.

This sequence joins TRBV18 and TRBJ1-4; no firm D call. Germline V gives CDR1 KGHSH, CDR2 LQKENI. V was trimmed by 1 base and J by 0 bases, leaving 6 bases between them. The length of the CDR3 is 15 residues. The CDR3 DNA sequence: TGTGCCAGCTCACCACAATCTTCAACTAATGAAAAACTGTTTTTT. Translated, it gives CASSPQSSTNEKLFF.

The chain has TRBV18 and TRBJ1-1; 10 bases agree with TRBD1. This CDR3 is built from 14 residues. With 0 bases clipped from V and 11 bases from J, the junction kept 6 bases outside the gene matches. Germline CDR1 is KGHSH and CDR2 is LQKENI. CDR3 in amino acids: CASSPPGQGIYAFF. CDR3 bases: TGTGCCAGCTCACCACCGGGACAGGGGATCTATGCTTTCTTT.